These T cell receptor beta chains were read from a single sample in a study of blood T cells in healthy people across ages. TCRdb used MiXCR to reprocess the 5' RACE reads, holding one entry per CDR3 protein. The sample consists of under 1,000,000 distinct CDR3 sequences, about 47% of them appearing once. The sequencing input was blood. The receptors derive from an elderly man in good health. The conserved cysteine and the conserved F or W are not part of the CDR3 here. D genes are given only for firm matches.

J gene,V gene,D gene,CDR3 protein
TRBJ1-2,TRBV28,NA,ASSLVHRRSGYGYT
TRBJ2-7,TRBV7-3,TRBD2,ASSETSGGAYEQY
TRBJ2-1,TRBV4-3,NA,ASSQPRLEGYNEQF
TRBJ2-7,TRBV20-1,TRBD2,SAYGTKGLATYEQY
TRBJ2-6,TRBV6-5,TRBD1,ASRYAIQGAYGANVLT
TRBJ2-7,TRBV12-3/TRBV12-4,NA,ASSLALAGASGQQY
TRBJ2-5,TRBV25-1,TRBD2,ASRRGARETQY
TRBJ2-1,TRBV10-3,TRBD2,AINGGGNEQF
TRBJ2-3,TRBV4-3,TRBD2,ASSQGPSGGTDTQY
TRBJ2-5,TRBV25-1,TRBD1,ASSDSGQGQETQY
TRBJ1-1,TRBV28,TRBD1,ASSLPPGQGWPF
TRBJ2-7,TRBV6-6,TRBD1,ASSYSAGQGIGEQY
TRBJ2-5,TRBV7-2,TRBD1,ASSLVPGQGWETQY
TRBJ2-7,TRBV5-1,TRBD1,ASSLAEGARYEQY
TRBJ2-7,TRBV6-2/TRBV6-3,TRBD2,ASSYVASGTIYEQY
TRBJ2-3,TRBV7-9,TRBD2,ASSYPGLAGASTDTQY
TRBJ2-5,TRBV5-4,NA,ASRGATQETQY
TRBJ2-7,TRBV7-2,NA,ASSIAAQSYEQY
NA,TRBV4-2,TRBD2,ASRQAGGASSYNEQY
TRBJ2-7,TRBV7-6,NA,ASSTAGPTEQY